The 3 T cell receptor beta chains below were found in one sample sequenced in a study of blood T cell repertoires in COVID-19. Repertoires were generated with immunoSEQ multiplex PCR, while TCRdb's copy carries only in-frame clones and drops some. The data show around 100,000 clones, roughly 89% seen once. The sequenced material came from peripheral blood. These receptor sequences come from a woman aged 45-60 years with COVID-19, enrolled during active disease.

The chain employs TRBV9 and TRBJ1-1; 9 bases map to TRBD1. The CDR3 totals 13 residues. J was trimmed by 7 bases and V by 2 bases; bases with no gene match: 3. Germline CDR1 is SGDLS and CDR2 is YYNGEE. The CDR3 here is CASSVTGGIEAFF. CDR3 sequence (DNA): TGTGCCAGCAGCGTTACAGGGGGCATTGAAGCTTTCTTT. Drawing the rest from reference TRBV9 and TRBJ1-1, the complete variable domain is DSGVTQTPKHLITATGQRVTLRCSPRSGDLSVYWYQQSLDQGLQFLIQYYNGEERAKGNILERFSAQQFPDLHSELNLSSLELGDSALYFCASSVTGGIEAFFGQGTRLTVV.

The gene calls are TRBV3-1 (or the pseudogene TRBV3-2) and TRBJ1-5; D is possibly TRBD1 (6 bases). V was cut by 2 bases and J by 2 bases, with 13 bases left in between. Per the germline V gene, CDR1 is LGHDT and CDR2 is YNNKEL (reference sequence). This CDR3 is 16 amino acids long. This chain's CDR3 is CASSQPQGIGNQPQHF. CDR3 DNA sequence: TGTGCCAGCAGCCAACCGCAGGGGATCGGCAATCAGCCCCAGCATTTT.

The chain links TRBV15 to TRBJ1-5; D ambiguous. Trimming pared 10 bases from V and 4 bases from J, leaving 11 bases between. CDR1 and CDR2 (germline): LNHNV, YYDKDF (reference sequence). The CDR3 sequence is 12 residues long. As DNA, the CDR3 is TGTGCCAGCGGGCCCTTAAATCAGCCCCAGCATTTT. The encoded protein is CASGPLNQPQHF.